One sample yielded the 30 T cell receptor beta chains listed below, sequenced in a study of blood T cell repertoires in COVID-19 (TCRdb year 2020). Library creation used the immunoSEQ multiplex PCR assay. Drawn from immuneACCESS, this table holds only the in-frame rearrangements with V and J called that TCRdb kept. Clones are partly lost; checked studies trace under half to an unresolved V gene and leave the rest unexplained. For this sample there are tens of thousands of clones; roughly four fifths appear just once. The ten largest clonotypes hold 35% to 55% of the sample. The specimen was peripheral blood. These receptors all come from a woman of 80 years or more with acute or convalescent COVID-19.

The chain employs TRBV19 and TRBJ2-2, with 7 bases fitting TRBD2. The J segment lost 0 bases and the V segment lost 4 bases, leaving 2 bases of the junction unmatched. The CDR3 extends over 15 amino acids. The germline V gene has CDR1 LNHDA and CDR2 SQIVND (reference sequence). The CDR3 loop is CASSTSGPNTGELFF. CDR3 nucleotide sequence: TGTGCCAGTAGTACTAGCGGACCGAACACCGGGGAGCTGTTTTTT.

The chain links TRBV4-2 to TRBJ2-2, with TRBD2 matching over 7 bases. This CDR3 has 16 residues. Germline values: CDR1 LGHNA, CDR2 YNFKEQ. V dropped 0 bases and J dropped 1; count of bases not matched to a gene: 2. The CDR3 loop is CASSQELAENTGELFF. The DNA of the CDR3 is TGTGCCAGCAGCCAAGAGCTAGCGGAGAACACCGGGGAGCTGTTTTTT.

The chain carries TRBV4-2 and TRBJ1-3; unclear D gene. This CDR3 is 16 amino acids long. Trimming took off 0 bases at V and 0 bases at J, with 9 bases between the two ends. The V gene's germline CDR1 is LGHNA and CDR2 YNFKEQ. In nucleotides, the CDR3 is TGTGCCAGCAGCCAAGATTGGCAGTTCTCTGGAAACACCATATATTTT. It codes for CASSQDWQFSGNTIYF.

The V call is TRBV5-3, the J call TRBJ1-3; tentative D call: TRBD1 (6 bases). Being an ORF, TRBV5-3 has a function that is uncertain. V lost 0 bases and J lost 8, with 21 bases in between. CDR3 length equals 17 residues. The CDR3 sequence: CARSLGAAPGDYYTIYF. CDR3 coding DNA: TGTGCCAGAAGCTTGGGGGCAGCCCCAGGGGATTACTACACCATATATTTT.

This chain uses TRBV11-2 with TRBJ1-3; no clear D. Germline-derived CDR1 and CDR2 are SGHAT and FQNNGV. Trimming stripped 5 bases from V and 6 bases from J, with 14 bases between. The CDR3 totals 14 residues. CDR3 loop: CASSPQPGTNTIYF. DNA of the CDR3: TGTGCCAGCAGCCCCCAGCCGGGAACAAACACCATATATTTT.

The gene calls are TRBV10-3 and TRBJ1-5, with D perhaps matching TRBD1 (5 bases). Germline values: CDR1 ENHRY, CDR2 SYGVKD. The CDR3 runs 15 residues. V lost 3 bases and J lost 4, with 13 bases in between. The CDR3 here is CAISDAREGNQPQHF. CDR3 DNA sequence: TGTGCCATCAGTGACGCCAGGGAGGGGAATCAGCCCCAGCATTTT.

This clone was seen only a few times. The rearrangement links TRBV18 to TRBJ1-2; D is uncertain. The V gene's germline CDR1 is KGHSH and CDR2 LQKENI. V was trimmed by 1 base and J by 2 bases, leaving 5 bases between them. This CDR3 spans 13 amino acids. The CDR3 DNA reads as TGTGCCAGCTCACCACTGGAGAACTATGGCTACACCTTC. Its protein is CASSPLENYGYTF.

The rearrangement links TRBV30 to TRBJ1-6, with D possibly being TRBD1 (6 bases). This CDR3 has 14 residues. Trimming removed 0 bases at V and 9 bases at J, with 12 bases between. The germline V gene has CDR1 GTSNPN and CDR2 SVGIG (reference sequence). The CDR3 bases are TGTGCCTGGAGTGTAGAGGGGGTCGCTTCACCCCTCCACTTT. As protein: CAWSVEGVASPLHF.

V and J are TRBV7-9 and TRBJ2-2; TRBD2 is a possible D gene (5 bases). This CDR3 contains 15 residues. The V gene's germline CDR1 is SEHNR and CDR2 FQNEAQ (reference sequence). V was shortened by 8 bases and J by 0 bases, with 13 bases between the two germline ends. The CDR3 reads CASQRGVPNTGELFF. CDR3 nucleotides: TGTGCCAGCCAACGGGGAGTCCCGAACACCGGGGAGCTGTTTTTT.

The sample holds one count of this clone. The chain uses TRBV7-2 and TRBJ1-1, with D possibly TRBD1 on 5 matching bases. Germline lookup yields CDR1 SGHTA and CDR2 FQGNSA. The CDR3 covers 15 residues. V was trimmed by 0 bases and J by 3 bases, leaving 11 bases between them. The chain's CDR3 is CASSLAYGRDTEAFF. CDR3 nucleotide sequence: TGTGCCAGCAGCTTAGCGTACGGCAGGGACACTGAAGCTTTCTTT.

The chain combines TRBV6-5 with TRBJ1-5; D might be TRBD1 (6 bases). The CDR3 extends over 14 amino acids. Trimming took 6 bases from V and 0 from J, leaving 9 bases between them. The germline V gene has CDR1 MNHEY and CDR2 SVGAGI. This CDR3 reads CASRGQYSNQPQHF. The CDR3 nucleotides are TGTGCCAGCAGAGGACAGTATAGCAATCAGCCCCAGCATTTT.

This chain links TRBV6-6 with TRBJ1-1; 8 nucleotides line up with TRBD1. The CDR3 contains 16 residues. The V gene's germline CDR1 is MNHNY and CDR2 SVGAGI (reference sequence). Unmatched junction bases numbered 10, after V lost 6 bases and J lost 1 base. The CDR3 region is CASSQGAGRGNTEAFF. CDR3 nucleotides: TGTGCCAGCAGCCAGGGGGCTGGGCGGGGGAACACTGAAGCTTTCTTT.

The J gene is TRBJ1-2, the V gene TRBV18; possible D gene TRBD1, 5 bases. Trimming pared 3 bases from V and 8 bases from J, leaving 13 bases between. Germline V lookup: CDR1 KGHSH, CDR2 LQKENI. The CDR3 extends over 13 amino acids. CDR3 amino acids: CASSPAGPSGYTF. For the CDR3, the DNA is TGTGCCAGCTCACCTGCGGGGCCCAGCGGCTACACCTTC.

The rearrangement uses TRBV13 and TRBJ2-5; D unresolved. V was cut by 4 bases and J by 0 bases, with 3 bases left in between. In germline, CDR1 is PRHDT, CDR2 FYEKMQ (reference sequence). This CDR3 has 12 residues. CDR3 loop: CASSSYQETQYF. CDR3 coding DNA: TGTGCCAGCAGCTCGTACCAAGAGACCCAGTACTTC.

The V call is TRBV6-2 or TRBV6-3, the J call TRBJ2-2; no definite D call. The CDR3 covers 13 residues. The V and J ends lost 0 bases and 10 bases respectively, with 9 bases between them. Germline lookup yields CDR1 MNHEY and CDR2 SVGEGT. In nucleotides, the CDR3 is TGTGCCAGCAGTTACTCGGCTCCTTTGGAGCTGTTTTTT. Its translation is CASSYSAPLELFF.

The DNA for the CDR3 is TGTGCCAGCACCCTGACAGGGAAGGACGAGCAGTACTTC. It is translated as CASTLTGKDEQYF. This rearrangement joins TRBV5-5 to TRBJ2-7; 7 positions agree with TRBD1. V shed 6 bases and J 5 bases; nucleotides not matched to a gene: 8. CDR1 SGHKS and CDR2 YYEKEE come from the germline V gene (reference sequence). There are 13 residues in the CDR3.

This clone was counted a few times. The chain joins TRBV5-5 to TRBJ1-2; a weak D match, TRBD1 (5 bases). V lost 8 bases to trimming and J lost 6 bases, with 11 bases between them. Germline CDR1 and CDR2: SGHKS and YYEKEE (reference sequence). This CDR3 contains 11 residues. The CDR3 nucleotides read TGTGCCAGAAGGGGTAGTGATGGCTACACCTTC. Amino acids: CARRGSDGYTF.

In its sample, this clone was seen once. The V gene is TRBV5-1, the J gene TRBJ2-5; perhaps TRBD1 as D (7 bases). The germline gives CDR1 SGHRS, CDR2 YFSETQ. V dropped 4 bases and J dropped 2 bases, with 12 bases sitting between them. This CDR3 has 14 amino acids. Here the CDR3 reads CASSQGGTQETQYF. CDR3 DNA: TGCGCCAGCAGCCAGGGGGGTACTCAAGAGACCCAGTACTTC.

V and J are TRBV5-5 and TRBJ2-7; 8 positions agree with TRBD2. The CDR3 extends over 13 amino acids. J was trimmed by 9 bases and V by 0 bases; bases with no gene match: 5. CDR1 and CDR2 (germline): SGHKS, YYEKEE (reference sequence). This chain's CDR3 is CASSLAGGPRQYF. The CDR3 coding sequence is TGTGCCAGCAGCTTGGCGGGGGGGCCGCGGCAGTACTTC.

The genes are TRBV29-1 and TRBJ2-2; 11 bases map to TRBD2. With 7 bases clipped from V and 7 bases from J, the junction kept 5 bases outside the gene matches. Germline V gene data show CDR1 as SQVTM and CDR2 as ANQGSEA. This CDR3 region has 13 residues. Here the CDR3 reads CSARLAGSGELFF. CDR3 DNA sequence: TGCAGCGCACGACTAGCGGGGAGCGGGGAGCTGTTTTTT.

The gene calls are TRBV6-5 and TRBJ2-2; TRBD1 agrees at 7 bases. J lost 5 bases, V lost 6 bases, and 6 bases had no gene match. The CDR3 loop spans 14 amino acids. CDR1 and CDR2 from the germline V gene are MNHEY and SVGAGI. DNA for the CDR3: TGTGCCAGCAGCCTAGAGGGGGCGACCGGGGAGCTGTTTTTT. Its translation: CASSLEGATGELFF.

The V gene is TRBV15, the J gene TRBJ1-5, with D perhaps TRBD1 (6 bases). CDR1 and CDR2 (germline): LNHNV, YYDKDF (reference sequence). This CDR3 has 15 amino acids. Between the trimmed V and J ends, which lost 0 bases and 3 bases, there was a span of 9 bases. CDR3 residues: CATSRDGQLNQPQHF. The CDR3 nucleotides are TGTGCCACCAGCAGAGATGGACAGCTCAATCAGCCCCAGCATTTT.

The chain employs TRBV5-1 and TRBJ1-2; weak D call: TRBD1 (6 bases). Germline loops: CDR1 SGHRS, CDR2 YFSETQ. The CDR3 has 13 residues. Trimming took off 4 bases at V and 8 bases at J, with 15 bases between the two ends. The CDR3 sequence is CASSVTGKVGYTF. The DNA of the CDR3 is TGCGCCAGCAGCGTTACAGGGAAGGTGGGCTACACCTTC. The variable domain in full, with the rest retrieved from reference TRBV5-1 and TRBJ1-2, is KAGVTQTPRYLIKTRGQQVTLSCSPISGHRSVSWYQQTPGQGLQFLFEYFSETQRNKGNFPGRFSGRQFSNSRSEMNVSTLELGDSALYLCASSVTGKVGYTFGSGTRLTVV.

J is TRBJ1-1 and V is TRBV7-2; D is perhaps TRBD1 (5 bases). This CDR3 is 13 amino acids long. Germline V lookup: CDR1 SGHTA, CDR2 FQGNSA. Trimming stripped 1 base from V and 5 bases from J, with 8 bases between. The CDR3 is CASSLGGGTEAFF. DNA of the CDR3: TGTGCCAGCAGCTTAGGTGGGGGGACTGAAGCTTTCTTT.

This clone was detected only once. J is TRBJ1-1 and V is TRBV2; D may be TRBD1 (5 bases). V lost 6 bases, J lost 2 bases, and 16 bases lay in between. The germline gives CDR1 SNHLY, CDR2 FYNNEI. The CDR3 has 15 amino acids. DNA of the CDR3: TGTGCCAGCAGCTGGGAGGGGCGAGGTAACACTGAAGCTTTCTTT. Translation gives CASSWEGRGNTEAFF.

The CDR3 sequence: CASSQETGYEQYF. Here the CDR3 DNA reads TGCGCCAGCAGCCAAGAAACAGGTTACGAGCAGTACTTC. V usage is TRBV4-1 and J usage is TRBJ2-7; weak D call: TRBD1 (5 bases). Germline V gene lookup returns CDR1 MGHRA and CDR2 YSYEKL. Between the trimmed V and J ends, which lost 0 bases and 4 bases, there was a span of 7 bases. The CDR3 has 13 residues.

The chain links TRBV4-3 to TRBJ1-6, with 8 bases aligning to TRBD1. The CDR3 consists of 14 residues. Germline CDR1 LGHNA, CDR2 YSLEER. V gave up 8 bases and J gave up 7 bases; unmatched junction bases: 7. The CDR3 protein is CASSERQGNSPLHF. The CDR3 DNA sequence: TGCGCCAGCTCTGAGAGACAGGGGAATTCACCCCTCCACTTT.

The J gene is TRBJ2-1, the V gene TRBV11-3; no clear D. The CDR3 contains 13 residues. Trimming left V 5 bases short and J 6 bases short, with 11 bases between. Germline CDR1 and CDR2: SGHNT and YENEEA. CDR3 in DNA: TGTGCCAGCAGCCCCATAGCCCCCAATGAGCAGTTCTTC. This sequence encodes CASSPIAPNEQFF.

The chain has TRBV9 and TRBJ1-4; a possible D gene is TRBD1 (5 bases). Trimming removed 1 base from V and 2 bases from J, with 9 bases in between. Germline loops: CDR1 SGDLS, CDR2 YYNGEE. The CDR3 has 15 amino acids. CDR3 loop: CASSVLGQTNEKLFF. The CDR3 bases are TGTGCCAGCAGCGTATTGGGGCAGACTAATGAAAAACTGTTTTTT.

This clone has just a few counts. V and J are TRBV2 and TRBJ1-4; D gene uncertain. Germline V gives CDR1 SNHLY, CDR2 FYNNEI. Trimming removed 5 bases from V and 4 bases from J, with 5 bases in between. The CDR3 is 12 residues long. The CDR3 here is CASSPSNEKLFF. DNA of the CDR3: TGTGCCAGCAGTCCCAGTAATGAAAAACTGTTTTTT.